The 14 T cell receptor beta chains below all came from one sample that was sequenced in a study of shared clonotypes between healthy human individuals. Profiled with immunoSEQ multiplex PCR; TCRdb holds only in-frame clones, not every one. The repertoire includes roughly 2.2 million clones, roughly 92% of them detected once, and around 0.38% sits in the top ten. Sequenced material: naive CD4+ T cells from PBMCs. The subset: CD45RA+ positively selected. The receptors here all came from a man aged 18 to 29 in good health. Some clones in this sample may be carry-over from other donors' samples.

The chain joins TRBV5-1 to TRBJ2-1, with TRBD1 matching 9 bases. The junction had 5 bases not matched to a gene; V was cut back by 6 bases and J by 7 bases. Germline V lookup: CDR1 SGHRS, CDR2 YFSETQ. This CDR3 comprises 13 residues. The DNA of the CDR3 is TGCGCCAGCAACAGGGGGCGCGCGAATGAGCAGTTCTTC. This encodes CASNRGRANEQFF.

The chain couples TRBV19 to TRBJ1-2; TRBD1 matches at 10 bases. V was clipped by 6 bases and J by 4 bases; unmatched bases: 2. This CDR3 region has 13 residues. Germline V gene data show CDR1 as LNHDA and CDR2 as SQIVND (reference sequence). CDR3 region: CASSGDRGYGYTF. The CDR3 DNA sequence: TGTGCCAGTAGCGGGGACAGGGGCTATGGCTACACCTTC.

The V gene is TRBV6-1, the J gene TRBJ2-7; D not resolved. Germline CDR1 MNHNS, CDR2 SASEGT. Trimming pared 1 base from V and 9 bases from J, leaving 7 bases between. The CDR3 is 11 amino acids. The CDR3: CASSEGVMQYF. The CDR3 DNA is TGTGCCAGCAGTGAAGGGGTGATGCAGTACTTC.

The V and J genes are TRBV4-3 and TRBJ2-3; D is possibly TRBD1 (6 bases). Germline V gene sequence: CDR1 LGHNA, CDR2 YSLEER. Trimming pared 0 bases from V and 4 bases from J, leaving 17 bases between. CDR3 length: 17 amino acids. The CDR3 DNA follows: TGCGCCAGCAGCCAAGAGCCGCTGAGGGGGTTGGCAGATACGCAGTATTTT. It encodes CASSQEPLRGLADTQYF.

The chain has TRBV6-5 and TRBJ2-7, with 7 bases aligning to TRBD2. Germline V gives CDR1 MNHEY, CDR2 SVGAGI. CDR3 length: 13 amino acids. V lost 5 bases and J lost 0; bases outside the gene matches: 1. The CDR3 DNA reads as TGTGCCAGCAGTAGCGGGATCTCCTACGAGCAGTACTTC. Its protein is CASSSGISYEQYF.

This sequence joins TRBV29-1 and TRBJ1-2; no firm D call. This CDR3 is built from 12 residues. Germline assignment: CDR1 SQVTM and CDR2 ANQGSEA. The DNA of the CDR3 is TGCACCACTACCATTGATGGGTATGGCTACACCTTC. Protein: CTTTIDGYGYTF.

DNA of the CDR3: TGCGCCAGCAGCTTGGTAATTGCACTACCTCTCCGGCAGTACTTC. Translating gives CASSLVIALPLRQYF. This chain uses TRBV5-1 with TRBJ2-7; D gene uncertain. The germline V gene has CDR1 SGHRS and CDR2 YFSETQ. V was cut by 0 bases and J by 9 bases, with 19 bases left in between. This CDR3 comprises 15 residues. Full variable domain (remainder filled in from reference TRBV5-1 and TRBJ2-7): KAGVTQTPRYLIKTRGQQVTLSCSPISGHRSVSWYQQTPGQGLQFLFEYFSETQRNKGNFPGRFSGRQFSNSRSEMNVSTLELGDSALYLCASSLVIALPLRQYFGPGTRLTVT.

Of note for this clone: Germline is not matched at one junction end, which may reflect a read error. The chain employs TRBV27 and TRBJ2-2; TRBD1 matches at 12 bases. The CDR3 is 17 amino acids. Germline V gives CDR1 MNHEY, CDR2 SMNVEV (reference sequence). The CDR3 is CASSLLGQGAPTGELFF. CDR3 sequence (DNA): TGTGCCAGCAGTTTATTGGGACAGGGGGCTCCAACCGGGGAACTGTTTTTT.

This clone was recorded only once. The V gene is TRBV5-4, the J gene TRBJ1-2; 9 bases are a match to TRBD1. V gave up 4 bases and J gave up 7 bases; unmatched junction bases: 5. The V gene's germline CDR1 is SGHNT and CDR2 YYREEE (reference sequence). The CDR3 contains 13 residues. CDR3 residues: CASSPDRGGGYTF. The CDR3 DNA follows: TGTGCCAGCAGCCCCGACAGGGGGGGTGGCTACACCTTC. The full variable domain, its missing parts supplied by reference TRBV5-4 and TRBJ1-2, is ETGVTQSPTHLIKTRGQQVTLRCSSQSGHNTVSWYQQALGQGPQFIFQYYREEENGRGNFPPRFSGLQFPNYSSELNVNALELDDSALYLCASSPDRGGGYTFGSGTRLTVV.

This chain links TRBV5-1 with TRBJ1-2; D may be TRBD1 (5 bases). The germline V gene has CDR1 SGHRS and CDR2 YFSETQ. The CDR3 contains 14 residues. Deletions cut 6 bases from V and 0 bases from J, with 12 bases between. The CDR3 reads CASNSGGANYGYTF. In DNA form, the CDR3 reads TGCGCCAGCAATAGTGGGGGAGCTAACTATGGCTACACCTTC.

Notes on this clone: At the DNA level, this CDR3 is encoded by other sequences in the same sample as well. The J gene is TRBJ1-3, the V gene TRBV19; D gene unclear. Germline V gives CDR1 LNHDA, CDR2 SQIVND (reference sequence). This CDR3 is 12 amino acids long. The V gene lost 8 bases and the J gene lost 0 bases, with 5 bases spanning the gap. The CDR3 DNA is TGTGCCAGTCGAAGCTCTGGAAACACCATATATTTT. It encodes CASRSSGNTIYF.

A remark on this clone: The same CDR3 can be traced to other DNA sequences in this sample. This chain joins TRBV5-1 and TRBJ2-7; 9 bases agree with TRBD2. The CDR3 has 14 residues. Trimming at V came to 4 bases and at J to 5 bases, leaving 7 bases not matched to a gene. Germline CDR1 and CDR2: SGHRS and YFSETQ. The CDR3 DNA is TGCGCCAGCAGCGTGGCGGGGGGGCGCGACGAGCAGTACTTC. Its protein is CASSVAGGRDEQYF.

The J gene is TRBJ2-7, the V gene TRBV19; TRBD1 agrees at 11 bases. Germline CDR1 reads LNHDA; CDR2 reads SQIVND (reference sequence). The CDR3 is 16 residues long. Trimming removed 4 bases from V and 3 bases from J; junction bases left unmatched: 8. CDR3 coding DNA: TGTGCCAGTAGTAACCTCCGGGACAGGGGGAGCTACGAGCAGTACTTC. Translated, it gives CASSNLRDRGSYEQYF.

The chain couples TRBV2 to TRBJ2-7; 13 nucleotides agree with TRBD2. Germline V gene lookup returns CDR1 SNHLY and CDR2 FYNNEI. The CDR3 sequence is 17 residues long. V was pared by 5 bases and J by 2 bases, with 9 bases of the junction left unmatched. The CDR3 bases are TGTGCCAGCAGTAGGACTAGCGGGAGAACTTTCCCCTACGAGCAGTACTTC. Translated, it gives CASSRTSGRTFPYEQYF.